This TCR beta chain was obtained from a study of cytomegalovirus exposure and HLA in healthy donors. Findings and limits, study-wide: V- and J-gene trimming of TCR beta was linked (in a later analysis) to a missense DCLRE1C variant. Reportedly, TCR beta sequences accurately predicted HLA-A and HLA-B alleles in most subjects.

In the PCR, 60 Vbeta and 13 Jbeta primers were used. Assay used: immunoSEQ multiplex PCR; TCRdb lists only in-frame clones, some missing. The sample has roughly 150,000 clones, more than 7.5% seen once; the top ten hold 1.8%. As to this clone: The antigen is unknown.

The ends were cut back, 1 base at V and 4 bases at J, with 19 bases in the middle. CDR1 and CDR2 (germline): MRHNA, SNTAGT. CDR3 size: 17 residues. The sample comprised PBMCs. The rearrangement links TRBV6-4 to TRBJ1-1; no reliable D call. The source is a man aged 50 or older in good health and CMV-seronegative. Here the CDR3 DNA reads TGTGCCAGCAGTGACTTTGAGATACCAATTAATGTCACTGAAGCTTTCTTT. Amino acids: CASSDFEIPINVTEAFF.